Listed below are T cell receptor beta chains from one sample, sequenced in a study of shared clonotypes between healthy human individuals. Clones were sequenced by immunoSEQ multiplex PCR, and TCRdb holds only the in-frame ones, with some missing. Of about 1.4 million clones detected, roughly 97% appear once; the ten largest clones hold roughly 1.2%. The material sequenced was naive CD4+ T cells sorted from blood. The origin of the receptors is a man aged 25 to 45 in good health. CDR3s include the opening cysteine and the closing phenylalanine or tryptophan.

v_call | cdr3_aa
TRBV10-3 | CAIRSLSSNEQFF
TRBV15 | CATSKLGTGYYNEQFF
TRBV19 | CASSIGTVMNTEAFF
TRBV7-2 | CASSLERRGTEAFF
TRBV29-1 | CSVRSYLNTEAFF
TRBV11-2 | CASSLGLAGGQETQYF
TRBV10-3 | CAIRRDPVNTEAFF
TRBV19 | CASSTRGGAPQPQHF
TRBV19 | CASRTQGAYNEQFF
TRBV4-1 | CASSQDHSAGLGYTF
TRBV5-1 | CASSLGGNTEAFF
TRBV19 | CASSSPGQGTDTQYF
TRBV6-1 | CASRDSLYAHGYTF
TRBV19 | CASSMDSANEQFF
TRBV9 | CASSVDQGPYGYTF
TRBV5-8 | CASSYTTPRYEQYF
TRBV9 | CASSVGTSASSYNEQFF
TRBV11-2 | CASSLDWGDWYF
TRBV11-3 | CASSLGLVGDTQYF
TRBV18 | CASSPVSGTSQGEQFF
TRBV6-5 | CASSTPHEQFF
TRBV27 | CASSFYAGTASYEQYF
TRBV5-1 | CASSLASGSPYEQYF
TRBV2 | CASSVERTSGRAIETQYF
TRBV29-1 | CSGRTSGRYSGELFF
TRBV5-1 | CASSLDGYSSYEQYF
TRBV25-1 | CASSQQGMAEQFF
TRBV28 | CASSSGTIPHEQFF
TRBV5-1 | CASSPDPGMVNTGELFF
TRBV18 | CASSPLSGSLQETQYF
TRBV15 | CATSRDRRTGYEQYF
TRBV4-1 | CASSLYPGQGAKKLFF
TRBV18 | CASSPGKTQYF
TRBV19 | CASSASPGREETQYF
TRBV4-1 | CASSQTDRGLGEQYF
TRBV5-4 | CASSLLPGGNEQFF
TRBV13 | CASSFMDTEAFF
TRBV7-9 | CASSPQSGRAYEQFF
TRBV14 | CASSQDQGRVTQYF
TRBV7-5 | CARSLQAGGRGNQPQHF
TRBV5-4 | CASSSEGSGANVLTF
TRBV28 | CASSLTGGVYGYTF
TRBV9 | CASSVSHGRTDTQYF
TRBV7-6 | CASSLRLDNEQFF
TRBV7-2 | CASSLGVRANEQFF
TRBV5-1 | CASSGGTGPNTEAFF
TRBV14 | CASSSWTGPGNTIYF
TRBV7-9 | CASSLITGNEQYF
TRBV25-1 | CASSEFLVKVGDYGYTF